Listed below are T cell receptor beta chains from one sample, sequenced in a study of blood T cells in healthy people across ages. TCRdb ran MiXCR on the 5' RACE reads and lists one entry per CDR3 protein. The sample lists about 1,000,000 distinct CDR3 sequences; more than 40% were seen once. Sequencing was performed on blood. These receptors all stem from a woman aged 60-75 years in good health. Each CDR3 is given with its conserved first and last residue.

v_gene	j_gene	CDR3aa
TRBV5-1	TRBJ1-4	CASSLEGTIGTNEKLFF
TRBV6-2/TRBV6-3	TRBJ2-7	CASSKPADRGYEQYF
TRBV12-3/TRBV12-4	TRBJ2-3	CASRSGLTDTQYF
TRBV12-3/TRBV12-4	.	CASSLGGSARLKNIQYF
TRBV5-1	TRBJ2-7	CASSLASVVDEQYF
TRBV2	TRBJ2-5	CTSSEEAGELETQYF
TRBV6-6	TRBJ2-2	CASREIAGGAGELFF
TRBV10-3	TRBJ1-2	CAIRGDRVYGYTF
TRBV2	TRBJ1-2	CASKAINYGYTF
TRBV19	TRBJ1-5	CASSRSRDGHQPQHF
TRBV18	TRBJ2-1	CASSTGQGEYEQFF
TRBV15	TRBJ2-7	CATSPGTLGQYEQYF
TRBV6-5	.	CASSLGHLGEQYF
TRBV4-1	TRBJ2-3	CASSRTSGSSSTDTQYF
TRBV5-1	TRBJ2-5	CASSLFTSGRTEQYF
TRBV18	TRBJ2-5	CASLMGRSRTHQETQYF
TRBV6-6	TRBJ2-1	CASSWTSGRTDYNEQFF
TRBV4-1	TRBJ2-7	CASSPRSALVPKTYEQYF
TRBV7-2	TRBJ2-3	CASSLTGLAGSWNTQYF
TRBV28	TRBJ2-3	CASSLVGSPTSTDTQYF
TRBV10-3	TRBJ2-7	CAIRSDRNHYEQYF
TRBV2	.	CASSALAGGHQETQYF
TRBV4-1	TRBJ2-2	CASSQVIWDRGKSNTGELFF
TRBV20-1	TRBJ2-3	CSARDGAGGIDTQYF
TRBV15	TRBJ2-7	CATSRDPVGPTYEQYF
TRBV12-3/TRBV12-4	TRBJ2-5	CASSQTTSGSEETQYF
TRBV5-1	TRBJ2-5	CASSLASGRGSGETQYF
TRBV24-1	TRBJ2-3	CATSVTGRTDTQYF